This T cell receptor beta chain was retrieved from a study of radiation and T cells in renal cell carcinoma (dated by TCRdb to about 2020). The study in broad terms: A total of 50 or so samples underwent TCR beta sequencing, made up of 25 or so tumors and some 27 peripheral blood samples. Across all 53 samples, 4,016,671 unique CDR3 nucleotide sequences, encoding 2,658,974 unique CDR3 amino acid sequences, were identified.

Based on the germline V gene, the CDR1 and CDR2 sequences are SGHRS and YFSETQ. The CDR3 contains 14 residues, cysteine and phenylalanine counted. The retained sequence is limited to the CDR3, 42 bases, with the frame set at the first base. V is cut by 2 bases and J by 7 bases, and the space between the germline ends is 15 bases. Following the manufacturer's recommendations, the immunoSEQ kit was used to generate TCR beta libraries from genomic DNA. For library preparation, a first multiplex PCR was performed with proprietary primers, followed by a second PCR in which unique barcodes were added, and bead cleanups were performed after each round. A kit-provided positive control reaction and a negative control reaction were included in every sample batch. The final libraries were assessed on an Agilent 4200 TapeStation D1000 ScreenTape, pooled by volume, and quantified by qPCR. Sequencing was performed on an Illumina NextSeq500 with a MidOutput 150-cycle cartridge, and 156 Read1 and 15 Index1 cycles were run with kit custom primers. The pooled library was loaded at 0.75 to 1 pM, and about 20% PhiX control was spiked in. For the original study's pipeline: Vendor-processed data were analyzed in R, and a clonotype was defined as all T cells sharing the same CDR3 nucleotide sequence. In the clone abundance analyses, frequencies were normalized to the 10,000 most abundant clones in each sample. Public T cell clones, averaging fewer than five per sample, were removed before analysis. Dominant motif analysis used ImmunoMap with the PAM10 matrix, gap penalty 30 and homology threshold 0.3; motifs with cumulative frequency at least 0.01 counted as dominant. Entries here come from immuneACCESS through TCRdb and include only in-frame sequences with V and J called. Some clones fail to appear in such tables; in the studies checked, an unresolved V gene covers under half of the shortfall, and the cause of the remainder is unknown. That table furnishes V, J and clone size, whereas the DNA furnished D and trimming. The sample table shows under 11,000 clones, and more than 50% are seen once. Jointly, the top ten make up less than 10% of the sample.

The time point tag for this specimen amounts to: tumor resected at nephrectomy. The treatment or condition label of this sample denotes: treatment-naive control, cytoreductive nephrectomy. Control tumors were obtained from treatment-naive renal cell carcinoma patients in whom cytoreductive nephrectomy was performed without prior radiation. Every patient had renal cell carcinoma of clear cell pathology. The control tumors sequenced for TCR were resected between about 2010 and 2014 from more than 9 males and several females whose median age was around 54 years (range 40 to 82). The tumors were dissociated mechanically, digested with collagenase/hyaluronidase at 37 degrees C, processed in gentleMACS C tubes, and kept in liquid nitrogen. Genomic DNA for TCR sequencing was prepared using the QIAamp DNA Blood Mini Kit (Qiagen). Only samples passing all quality control checks were included in the analyses.

Study-level results and caveats: Compared with controls, irradiated tumors had higher TCR clonality, as the top 100 clonotypes made up an average of roughly 50% of the repertoire, versus approximately 43% in nephrectomy-only tumors. Compared with control tumors, irradiated tumors had a greater number of dominant CDR3 motifs, and these motifs made up a bigger portion of the repertoire. With a single-armed trial design, the study had no way to address how radiation dose or scheduling affects the TCR repertoire. Intratumoral heterogeneity went uncaptured because the only tumor material available was small regions of about 1 g.

Turning to this clone: Its specific antigen is unknown. Within one base of it there is no much larger clone, and no base qualities were kept.

This receptor was obtained from a middle-aged man with renal cell carcinoma. This receptor chain uses TRBV5-1 and TRBJ2-5, with a weak D call of TRBD2 (5 bases match). Here the sequenced sample was tumor tissue, taken from a patient whose treatment was nephrectomy without radiotherapy. The nucleotide sequence reads as follows: TGCGCCAGCAGCTTAGGACTGGACTCGGGGACCCAGTACTTC. Its product reads: CASSLGLDSGTQYF.